Below are 15 T cell receptor beta chains sequenced from a single sample in a study of CD8+CD57+ T cells in acquired aplastic anemia. TCR beta VDJ and CDR3 profiling used genomic DNA as template. MiXCR was run by TCRdb on the reads, yielding one entry per CDR3 protein. The profile shows under 350,000 distinct CDR3 sequences, approximately 57% of them singletons. Patients included in sequencing had previously demonstrated CD8+CD57+ cell expansion by flow cytometry. What was sequenced was sorted CD4+, CD8+, or CD8+CD57+ T cells (not recorded which) from PBMCs. These receptor sequences come from a human donor with aplastic anemia.

In DNA, the CDR3 is TGTGCCAGCAGCGTAGCCCCAGGAGGGGAGCAGTACTTC. It codes for CASSVAPGGEQYF. This rearrangement joins TRBV9 to TRBJ2-7; tentatively, D is TRBD2 (6 bases). CDR1 and CDR2 (germline): SGDLS, YYNGEE. Trimming removed 0 bases at V and 7 bases at J, with 11 bases between. The CDR3 consists of 13 residues. The full variable domain, with the rest looked up from reference TRBV9 and TRBJ2-7, is DSGVTQTPKHLITATGQRVTLRCSPRSGDLSVYWYQQSLDQGLQFLIQYYNGEERAKGNILERFSAQQFPDLHSELNLSSLELGDSALYFCASSVAPGGEQYFGPGTRLTVT.

This clonotype was observed a handful of times. This chain uses TRBV29-1 with TRBJ1-2; weak D call: TRBD1 (5 bases). CDR1 and CDR2 (germline): SQVTM, ANQGSEA. The CDR3 extends over 12 amino acids. V dropped 4 bases and J dropped 4 bases, with 10 bases sitting between them. CDR3 region: CSVVWGTYGYTF. The CDR3, as DNA: TGCAGCGTTGTTTGGGGGACCTATGGCTACACCTTC.

This clonotype has a count of ten or more. The V call is TRBV6-4, the J call TRBJ2-7, with D possibly being TRBD1 or TRBD2 (5 bases each). The CDR3 sequence is 15 residues long. Germline CDR1 MRHNA, CDR2 SNTAGT. The ends were cut back, 6 bases at V and 2 bases at J, with 17 bases in the middle. The CDR3 loop is CASSLNQGPTYEQYF. CDR3 DNA sequence: TGTGCCAGCAGCCTCAACCAGGGACCGACCTACGAGCAGTACTTC.

The V call is TRBV11-3, the J call TRBJ2-5; 8 bases align to TRBD2. This CDR3 has 15 amino acids. Per germline, CDR1 SGHNT and CDR2 YENEEA. J lost 4 bases, V lost 4 bases, and 8 bases had no gene match. The CDR3 sequence: CASSSPSGRGETQYF. The CDR3 coding sequence is TGTGCCAGCAGCTCTCCTAGCGGGCGGGGAGAGACCCAGTACTTC.

A remark on this clonotype: A much larger clone differs from this one at a single base, so this may be a read error. This chain joins TRBV3-1 and TRBJ2-6; 8 bases are a match to TRBD1. The junction had 3 bases not matched to a gene; V was cut back by 3 bases and J by 2 bases. This CDR3 has 16 residues. Germline CDR1 reads LGHDT; CDR2 reads YNNKEL (reference sequence). DNA of the CDR3: TGTGCCAGCAGCCAGACAGGGGTCCCTGGGGCCAACGTCCTGACTTTC. It yields the protein CASSQTGVPGANVLTF. The full variable domain, with the rest looked up from reference TRBV3-1 and TRBJ2-6, is DTAVSQTPKYLVTQMGNDKSIKCEQNLGHDTMYWYKQDSKKFLKIMFSYNNKELIINETVPNRFSPKSPDKAHLNLHINSLELGDSAVYFCASSQTGVPGANVLTFGAGSRLTVL.

The V and J genes are TRBV7-2 and TRBJ2-1; 8 positions agree with TRBD1. The junction had 9 bases not matched to a gene; V was cut back by 1 base and J by 7 bases. The CDR3 sequence is 16 residues long. Germline loops: CDR1 SGHTA, CDR2 FQGNSA. The CDR3 loop reads CASSLGGTGHWNEQFF. CDR3 bases: TGTGCCAGCAGCTTAGGGGGGACAGGTCATTGGAATGAGCAGTTCTTC.

This clonotype has just a few counts. The chain carries TRBV5-4 and TRBJ1-6; D is unclear. CDR3 size: 16 residues. Trimming took 0 bases from V and 8 from J, leaving 15 bases between them. Germline loops: CDR1 SGHNT, CDR2 YYREEE (reference sequence). This chain's CDR3 is CASSLGRRVKDSPLHF. The CDR3 region has the DNA TGTGCCAGCAGCTTGGGCCGCCGGGTAAAGGATTCACCCCTCCACTTT.

This clonotype was seen more than once but under ten times. The CDR3 coding sequence is TGTGCCAGCAGCTTAGTGACTAGCGGGGGTCAAGAGACCCAGTACTTC. Translated, it gives CASSLVTSGGQETQYF. The V and J genes are TRBV7-2 and TRBJ2-5; 12 bases map to TRBD2. V lost 1 base and J lost 2; bases outside the gene matches: 2. Germline CDR1 is SGHTA and CDR2 is FQGNSA. The CDR3 has 16 residues.

This clonotype was found many times. V gene TRBV20-1 combines with J gene TRBJ2-1; D gene unclear. The germline CDR1 and CDR2 sequences are DFQATT and SNEGSKA (reference sequence). Deletions cut 5 bases from V and 5 bases from J, with 13 bases between. The CDR3 runs 13 residues. The CDR3: CSADLNFDNEQFF. The CDR3 coding sequence is TGCAGTGCTGACCTTAACTTTGACAATGAGCAGTTCTTC.

This clonotype was counted many times. The rearrangement links TRBV12-3 or TRBV12-4 to TRBJ2-7; D may correspond to TRBD1 or TRBD2 (5 bases each). CDR3 length: 14 residues. Between the trimmed V and J ends, which lost 3 bases and 3 bases, there was a span of 12 bases. The CDR3 coding sequence is TGTGCCAGCAGTTTGTCCGGGACCTACTACGAGCAGTACTTC. As protein: CASSLSGTYYEQYF.

Ten or more counts support this clonotype. The chain joins TRBV3-1 to TRBJ2-5; TRBD2 agrees at 11 bases. The V gene's germline CDR1 is LGHDT and CDR2 YNNKEL (reference sequence). The ends lost 2 bases at V and 4 bases at J; junction bases unmatched: 3. CDR3 length equals 15 residues. The CDR3 DNA is TGTGCCAGCAGCCAAAATAGCGGGGGGGCAGAGACCCAGTACTTC. Its translation is CASSQNSGGAETQYF.

The rearrangement joins TRBV2 to TRBJ2-7; D unresolved. This CDR3 is built from 13 residues. The V and J ends lost 1 base and 2 bases respectively, with 6 bases between them. In germline, CDR1 is SNHLY, CDR2 FYNNEI. The CDR3 reads CASSEGGTYEQYF. The DNA for the CDR3 is TGTGCCAGCAGTGAAGGGGGTACCTACGAGCAGTACTTC.

The table lists this clonotype with a count of one. The chain combines TRBV15 with TRBJ1-3; TRBD1 agrees at 12 bases. V lost 0 bases and J lost 9; bases outside the gene matches: 9. The germline V gene encodes CDR1 LNHNV and CDR2 YYDKDF (reference sequence). The CDR3 runs 17 residues. CDR3 protein: CATSRDRGQGARSTIYF. DNA for the CDR3: TGTGCCACCAGCAGAGATCGGGGACAGGGGGCTCGAAGCACCATATATTTT.

The sample holds many counts of this clonotype. The chain combines TRBV19 with TRBJ1-3; D uncertain. CDR3 length equals 16 residues. Germline CDR1 is LNHDA and CDR2 is SQIVND (reference sequence). Trimming removed 3 bases from V and 0 bases from J, with 12 bases in between. Here the CDR3 reads CASSMNDKYSGNTIYF. The DNA for the CDR3 is TGTGCCAGTAGTATGAACGACAAATACTCTGGAAACACCATATATTTT. Full variable domain (missing parts from reference TRBV19 and TRBJ1-3): DGGITQSPKYLFRKEGQNVTLSCEQNLNHDAMYWYRQDPGQGLRLIYYSQIVNDFQKGDIAEGYSVSREKKESFPLTVTSAQKNPTAFYLCASSMNDKYSGNTIYFGEGSWLTVV.

This clonotype has just one count. The genes are TRBV5-1 and TRBJ2-7, with D tentatively TRBD1 or TRBD2 (5 bases each). CDR3 length equals 16 residues. Germline V lookup: CDR1 SGHRS, CDR2 YFSETQ. CDR3 sequence reads: CVGSLAAGTGSYEQYF. Here the CDR3 DNA reads TGCGTCGGCAGCTTGGCCGCCGGGACGGGGAGCTACGAGCAGTACTTC.